The 6 T cell receptor beta chains below come from one sample, sequenced in a study of blood T cell repertoires in COVID-19. The repertoire was sequenced with immunoSEQ multiplex PCR; TCRdb's copy has only in-frame clones and lacks some. The data contain under 250,000 clones, 86% of them seen just once; the ten biggest clones take up approximately 6%. The sequencing sample was made of peripheral blood. These receptor sequences come from a woman of 80 years or more with COVID-19, enrolled during active disease.

The chain recombines TRBV10-3 with TRBJ2-7, with 11 bases lining up with TRBD1. This CDR3 contains 15 residues. The germline gives CDR1 ENHRY, CDR2 SYGVKD. The J segment lost 7 bases and the V segment lost 0 bases, leaving 5 bases of the junction unmatched. For the CDR3, the DNA is TGTGCCATCAGTGAGTCTGGGACAGGGGGTGAAGAGCAGTACTTC. This sequence encodes CAISESGTGGEEQYF.

The chain uses TRBV3-1 (or the pseudogene TRBV3-2) and TRBJ1-5; 10 nucleotides line up with TRBD1. V shed 1 base and J 7 bases; nucleotides not matched to a gene: 4. Germline CDR1 and CDR2: LGHDT and YNNKEL (reference sequence). The CDR3 covers 15 residues. DNA for the CDR3: TGTGCCAGCAGCCAAGGGGGACAGGGGTACCAGCCCCAGCATTTT. This codes for CASSQGGQGYQPQHF.

This sequence joins TRBV5-1 and TRBJ2-5, with 9 bases matching TRBD2. Germline CDR1 SGHRS, CDR2 YFSETQ. Losses at the gene ends were 3 bases for V and 4 bases for J; bases not matched to a gene: 13. This CDR3 comprises 17 residues. CDR3 bases: TGCGCCAGCAGCTCCGGTTCTAGCGGGGTTGCTGGAGAGACCCAGTACTTC. Amino acid sequence: CASSSGSSGVAGETQYF.

The chain has TRBV5-1 and TRBJ1-2, with D tentatively TRBD1 (6 bases). Germline CDR1 is SGHRS and CDR2 is YFSETQ. CDR3 length: 14 amino acids. Trimming cost V 1 base and J 7 bases, with 14 bases left between them. CDR3 sequence: CASSLNGGLSGYTF. The CDR3 coding sequence is TGCGCCAGCAGCTTGAACGGGGGGCTGAGTGGCTACACCTTC. Combining the CDR3 with reference TRBV5-1 and TRBJ1-2 gives the whole variable domain KAGVTQTPRYLIKTRGQQVTLSCSPISGHRSVSWYQQTPGQGLQFLFEYFSETQRNKGNFPGRFSGRQFSNSRSEMNVSTLELGDSALYLCASSLNGGLSGYTFGSGTRLTVV.

V gene TRBV27 combines with J gene TRBJ2-7; 8 bases match TRBD1. The length of the CDR3 is 14 residues. Germline values: CDR1 MNHEY, CDR2 SMNVEV (reference sequence). Trimming took 6 bases from V and 0 from J; bases not matched to a gene: 4. The CDR3 sequence: CASRAGQGSYEQYF. Here the CDR3 DNA reads TGTGCCAGCAGGGCCGGACAGGGCTCCTACGAGCAGTACTTC.

This sequence joins TRBV3-1 (or the pseudogene TRBV3-2) and TRBJ2-6; 7 bases are shared with TRBD1. Looked up from germline, CDR1 is LGHDT and CDR2 is YNNKEL (reference sequence). Losses at the gene ends were 4 bases for V and 4 bases for J; bases not matched to a gene: 7. The CDR3 consists of 16 residues. The CDR3 loop is CASSRDRVGGANVLTF. As DNA, the CDR3 is TGTGCCAGCAGCCGAGACAGGGTTGGCGGGGCCAACGTCCTGACTTTC.